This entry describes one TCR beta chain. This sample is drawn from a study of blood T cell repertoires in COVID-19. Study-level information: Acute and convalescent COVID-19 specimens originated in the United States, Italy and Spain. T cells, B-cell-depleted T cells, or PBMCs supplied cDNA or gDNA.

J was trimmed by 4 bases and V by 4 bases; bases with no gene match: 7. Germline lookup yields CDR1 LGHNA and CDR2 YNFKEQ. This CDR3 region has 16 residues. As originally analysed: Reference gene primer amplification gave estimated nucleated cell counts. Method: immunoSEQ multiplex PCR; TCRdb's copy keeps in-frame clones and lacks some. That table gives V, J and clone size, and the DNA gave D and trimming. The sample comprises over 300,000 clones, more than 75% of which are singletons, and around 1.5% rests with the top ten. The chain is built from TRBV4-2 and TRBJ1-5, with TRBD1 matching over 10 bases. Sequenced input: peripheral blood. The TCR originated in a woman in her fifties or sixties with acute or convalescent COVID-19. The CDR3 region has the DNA TGTGCCAGCAGCCTTCAACCGGGACAGGGGAATCAGCCCCAGCATTTT. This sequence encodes CASSLQPGQGNQPQHF.